This T cell receptor (beta chain) was sequenced in a study of T cell clusters in autoimmune cytopenias. Across the study: Healthy donor controls had a mean age of approximately 56 years and median age of 59 years.

TRB was amplified by touch-down multiplex PCR, primer pools A and B combined. TCRdb re-called the multiplex PCR reads, yielding one record per CDR3 amino acid sequence without DNA. This listing includes 10,000 to 11,000 distinct CDR3 sequences. TRB amplification used around 270 ng of peripheral blood genomic DNA. The CDR3 covers 13 residues. Looked up from germline, CDR1 is SGHNT and CDR2 is YYREEE (reference sequence). The sample was also linked to a second study, of T cell repertoires in aging, cancer and after chemotherapy. Per that paper: Clear clonal overlap appeared across healthy donor samples taken over several months to years. Compared with age-matched healthy donors, untreated hematological or solid cancer patients showed higher blood TCR clonality. Immunological memory after chemotherapy cannot be judged from the repertoire data.

V usage is TRBV5-4 and J usage is TRBJ2-5. This clonotype was obtained from a human donor in good health. Specimen: peripheral blood. The chain's CDR3 is CASSLPGQETQYF.